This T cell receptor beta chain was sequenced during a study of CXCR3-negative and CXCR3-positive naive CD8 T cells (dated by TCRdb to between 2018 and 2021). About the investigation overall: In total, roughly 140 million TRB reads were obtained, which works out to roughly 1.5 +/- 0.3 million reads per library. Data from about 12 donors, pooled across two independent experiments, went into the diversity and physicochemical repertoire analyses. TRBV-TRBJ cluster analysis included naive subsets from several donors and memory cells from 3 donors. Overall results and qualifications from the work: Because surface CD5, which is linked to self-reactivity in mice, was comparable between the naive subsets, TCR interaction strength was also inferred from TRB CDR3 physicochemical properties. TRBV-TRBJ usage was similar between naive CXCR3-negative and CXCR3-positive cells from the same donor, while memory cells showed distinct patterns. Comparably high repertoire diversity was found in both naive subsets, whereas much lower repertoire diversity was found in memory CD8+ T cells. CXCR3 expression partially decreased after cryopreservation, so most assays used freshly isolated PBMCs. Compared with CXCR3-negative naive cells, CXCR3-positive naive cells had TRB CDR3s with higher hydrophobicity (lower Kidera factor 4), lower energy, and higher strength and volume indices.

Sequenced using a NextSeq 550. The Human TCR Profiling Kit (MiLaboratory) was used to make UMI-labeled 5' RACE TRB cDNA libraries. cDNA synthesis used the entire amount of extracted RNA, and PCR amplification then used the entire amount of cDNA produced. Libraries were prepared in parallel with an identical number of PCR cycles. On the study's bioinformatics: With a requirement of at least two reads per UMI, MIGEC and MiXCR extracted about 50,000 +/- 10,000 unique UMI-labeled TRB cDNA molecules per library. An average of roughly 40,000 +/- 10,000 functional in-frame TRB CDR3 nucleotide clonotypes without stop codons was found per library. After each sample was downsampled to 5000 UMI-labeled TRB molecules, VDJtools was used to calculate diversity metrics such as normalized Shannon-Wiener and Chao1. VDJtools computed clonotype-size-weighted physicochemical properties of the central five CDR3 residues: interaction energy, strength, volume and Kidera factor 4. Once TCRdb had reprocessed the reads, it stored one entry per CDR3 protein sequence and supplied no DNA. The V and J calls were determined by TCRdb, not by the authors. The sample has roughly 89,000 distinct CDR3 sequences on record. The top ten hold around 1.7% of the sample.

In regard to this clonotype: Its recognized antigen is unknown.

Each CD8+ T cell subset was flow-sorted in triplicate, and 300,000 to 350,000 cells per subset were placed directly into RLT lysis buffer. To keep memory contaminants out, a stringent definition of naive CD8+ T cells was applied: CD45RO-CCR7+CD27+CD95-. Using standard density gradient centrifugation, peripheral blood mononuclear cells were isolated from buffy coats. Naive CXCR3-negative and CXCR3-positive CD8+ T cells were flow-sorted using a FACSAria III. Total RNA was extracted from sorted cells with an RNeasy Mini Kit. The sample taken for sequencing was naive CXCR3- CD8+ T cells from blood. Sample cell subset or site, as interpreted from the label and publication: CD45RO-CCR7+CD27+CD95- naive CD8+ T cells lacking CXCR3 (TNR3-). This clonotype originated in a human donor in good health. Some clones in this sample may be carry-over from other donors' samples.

The CDR3 region: CASSLALPSGRSYNEQFF. The V gene is TRBV7-9 and the J gene is TRBJ2-1. The germline V gene (reference sequence) provides CDR1 SEHNR and CDR2 FQNEAQ. The CDR3 goes from the cysteine to the phenylalanine over 18 residues. The DNA sequence is not available.